This is a list of T cell receptor beta chains from one sample in a study of glioma-infiltrating T cells after dendritic cell vaccination. Using immunoSEQ multiplex PCR, the repertoire was profiled, and TCRdb retains in-frame clones only, with some absent. The sample lists roughly 85,000 clones, roughly 85% seen once, with 8.5% in the top ten. Material: blood, obtained after dendritic cell vaccination. The receptors come from a human donor with glioblastoma. CDR3s include the opening cysteine and the closing phenylalanine or tryptophan. The order of the fields is D gene, clone size, V gene, J gene, CDR3 DNA, CDR3 protein. D genes are given only for firm matches. The size of a clone is reported for some rows only, either as once, few or many, or as a class for expanded clones.

TRBD1	.	TRBV27	TRBJ2-7	TGTGCCAGCAGTGCCCCACCCGGACAGGGTGACAACGAGCAGTACTTC	CASSAPPGQGDNEQYF
.	.	TRBV6-5	TRBJ1-2	TGTGCCAGCAGCCCAAGGGGAAACGGCTATGGCTACACCTTC	CASSPRGNGYGYTF
TRBD1	.	TRBV7-3	TRBJ2-1	TGTGCCAGCAGGTACACAGGGGGCGCGACCCTTAATGAGCAGTTCTTC	CASRYTGGATLNEQFF
TRBD1	.	TRBV7-6	TRBJ2-7	TGTGCCAGCAGCAACGAACAGGGGTCCTACGAGCAGTACTTC	CASSNEQGSYEQYF
TRBD1	.	TRBV4-1	TRBJ1-5	TGCGCCAGCAGCCCCCAGGGGGGACCGAGCCCCCAGCATTTT	CASSPQGGPSPQHF
TRBD1	.	TRBV9	TRBJ1-5	TGTGCCAGCAGCTCCGGGACAGGGACGAATTGGCCCCAGCATTTT	CASSSGTGTNWPQHF
TRBD1	.	TRBV10-2	TRBJ1-5	TGCGCCAGCAGTGGGGCGGAAGGGACAGTCCATAGCAATCAGCCCCAGCATTTT	CASSGAEGTVHSNQPQHF
.	.	TRBV7-8	TRBJ1-1	TGTGCCAGCAGCTCGACAGGGAACACTGAAGCTTTCTTT	CASSSTGNTEAFF
TRBD2	.	TRBV11-2	TRBJ2-7	TGTGCCAGCAGCTTGACTAGCCCAGGGTACGAGCAGTACTTC	CASSLTSPGYEQYF
TRBD1	.	TRBV4-1	TRBJ2-7	TGCGCCAGCAGCCAAGATTCTGGACAGGGATACGAGCAGTACTTC	CASSQDSGQGYEQYF
.	once	TRBV5-1	TRBJ1-2	TGCGCCAGCAGCTTCGCAACCCGAGACAGTCGCTATGGCTACACCTTC	CASSFATRDSRYGYTF
TRBD2	few	TRBV19	TRBJ2-7	TGTGCCAGTAGTATAGCTCCGGGGGGTCCCTACGAGCAGTACTTC	CASSIAPGGPYEQYF
.	.	TRBV5-5	TRBJ1-2	TGTGCCAGCAGCCGGGACTTCAATTATGGCTACACCTTC	CASSRDFNYGYTF
TRBD2	.	TRBV13	TRBJ2-7	TGTGCCAGCAGCTTCGGACTAGCGGGGGGATACGAGCAGTACTTC	CASSFGLAGGYEQYF
.	.	TRBV7-6	TRBJ2-1	TGTGCCAGCAGCTTTAGGGGGGGGACCTACAATGAGCAGTTCTTC	CASSFRGGTYNEQFF
TRBD2	.	TRBV2	TRBJ2-5	TGTGCCAGCAGCGAAGCGCGGGGCGGGCGGGGGAAGACCCAGTACTTC	CASSEARGGRGKTQYF
.	once	TRBV29-1	TRBJ2-5	TGCAGCGTTGGGAGTGGGGCCGCAAGGGAGACCCAGTACTTC	CSVGSGAARETQYF